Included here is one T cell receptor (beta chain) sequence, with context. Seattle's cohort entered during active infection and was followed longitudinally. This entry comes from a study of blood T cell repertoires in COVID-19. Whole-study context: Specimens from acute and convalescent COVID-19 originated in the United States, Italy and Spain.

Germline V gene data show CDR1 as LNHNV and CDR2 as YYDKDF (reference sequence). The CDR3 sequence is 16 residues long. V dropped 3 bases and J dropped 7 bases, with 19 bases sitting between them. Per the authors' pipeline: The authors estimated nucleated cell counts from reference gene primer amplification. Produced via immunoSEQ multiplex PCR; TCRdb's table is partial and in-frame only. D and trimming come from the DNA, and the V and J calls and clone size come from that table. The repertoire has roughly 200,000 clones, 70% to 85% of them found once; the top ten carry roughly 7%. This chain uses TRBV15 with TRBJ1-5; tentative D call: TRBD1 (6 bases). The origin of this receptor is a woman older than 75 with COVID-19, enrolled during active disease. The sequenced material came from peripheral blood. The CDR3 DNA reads TGTGCCACCAGCAGGGGGGGGCAGGGGAGTTTGCAGCCCCAGCATTTT. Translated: CATSRGGQGSLQPQHF.